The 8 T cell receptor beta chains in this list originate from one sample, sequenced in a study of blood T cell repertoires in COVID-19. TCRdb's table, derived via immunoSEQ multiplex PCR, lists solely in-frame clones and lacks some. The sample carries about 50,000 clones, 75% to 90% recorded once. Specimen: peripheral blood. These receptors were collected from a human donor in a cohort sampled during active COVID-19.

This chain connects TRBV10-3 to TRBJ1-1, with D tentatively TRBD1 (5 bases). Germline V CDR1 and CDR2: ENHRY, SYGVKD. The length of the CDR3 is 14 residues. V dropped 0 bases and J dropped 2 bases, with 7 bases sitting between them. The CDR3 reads CAISESQGNTEAFF. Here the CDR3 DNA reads TGTGCCATCAGTGAGTCCCAGGGTAACACTGAAGCTTTCTTT.

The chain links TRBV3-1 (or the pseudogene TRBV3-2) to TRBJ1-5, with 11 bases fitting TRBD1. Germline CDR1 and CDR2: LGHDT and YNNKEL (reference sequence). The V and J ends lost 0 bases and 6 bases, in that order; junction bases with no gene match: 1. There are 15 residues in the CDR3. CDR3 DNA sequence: TGTGCCAGCAGCCAAGACGGGACAGGGGGTCAGCCCCAGCATTTT. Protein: CASSQDGTGGQPQHF.

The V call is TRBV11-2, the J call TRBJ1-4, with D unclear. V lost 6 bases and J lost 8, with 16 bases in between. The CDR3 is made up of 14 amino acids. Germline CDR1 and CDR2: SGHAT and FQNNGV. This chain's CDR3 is CASRDPGRNEKLFF. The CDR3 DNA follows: TGTGCCAGCAGGGATCCGGGTCGGAACGAAAAACTGTTTTTT. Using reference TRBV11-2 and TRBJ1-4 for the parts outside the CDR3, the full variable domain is EAGVAQSPRYKIIEKRQSVAFWCNPISGHATLYWYQQILGQGPKLLIQFQNNGVVDDSQLPKDRFSAERLKGVDSTLKIQPAKLEDSAVYLCASRDPGRNEKLFFGSGTQLSVL.

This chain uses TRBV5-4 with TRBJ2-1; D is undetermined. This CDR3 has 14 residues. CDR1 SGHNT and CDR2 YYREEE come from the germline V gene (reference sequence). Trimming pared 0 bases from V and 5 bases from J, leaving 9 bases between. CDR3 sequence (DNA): TGTGCCAGCAGCTTGGGACTTGCCCACAATGAGCAGTTCTTC. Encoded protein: CASSLGLAHNEQFF.

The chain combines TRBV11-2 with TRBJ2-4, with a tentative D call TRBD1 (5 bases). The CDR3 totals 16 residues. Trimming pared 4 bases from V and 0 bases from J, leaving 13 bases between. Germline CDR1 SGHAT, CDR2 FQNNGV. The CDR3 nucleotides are TGTGCCAGCAGCTCGTTCAGGGATCTAGCCAAAAACATTCAGTACTTC. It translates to CASSSFRDLAKNIQYF.

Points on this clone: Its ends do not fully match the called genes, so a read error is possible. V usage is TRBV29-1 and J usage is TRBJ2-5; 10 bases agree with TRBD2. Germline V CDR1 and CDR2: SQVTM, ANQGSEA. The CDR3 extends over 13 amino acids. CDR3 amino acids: CSVEVTAGGTLNF. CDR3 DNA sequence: TGCAGCGTTGAAGTGACAGCGGGGGGGACCTTGAACTTC.

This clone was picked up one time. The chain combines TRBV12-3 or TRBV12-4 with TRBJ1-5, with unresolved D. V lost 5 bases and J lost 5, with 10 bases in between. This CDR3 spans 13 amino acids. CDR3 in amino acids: CASSIGYHQPQHF. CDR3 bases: TGTGCCAGCAGTATCGGGTACCATCAGCCCCAGCATTTT.

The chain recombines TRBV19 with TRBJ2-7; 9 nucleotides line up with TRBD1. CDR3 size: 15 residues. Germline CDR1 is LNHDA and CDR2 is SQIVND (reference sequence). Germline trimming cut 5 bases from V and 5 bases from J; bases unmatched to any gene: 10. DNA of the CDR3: TGTGCCAGTAGTCACAACAGGGGGCGTCTCAACGAGCAGTACTTC. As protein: CASSHNRGRLNEQYF.